This TCR beta chain is drawn from a study of T cell responses to AZD1222 COVID-19 vaccine. Regarding the study as a whole: When two AZD1222 doses had been given, Spike-specific TCR breadth and depth rose. Vaccine-associated CD4 TCRs spanned spike, dominant at 160-218 and 743-854. The peak T cell response came first, and repertoires were sampled only after it. Only five or six people who got AZD1222 tested seropositive at baseline.

Turning to this clone: Antigen: not known.

TCRdb's copy holds only in-frame clones and misses some; the assay was immunoSEQ multiplex PCR. The sample comprises about 94,000 clones, more than 75% of which are singletons, and around 10% rests with the top ten. From germline, CDR1 is SGHRS and CDR2 YFSETQ. The CDR3 length is 15 residues. V was pared by 4 bases and J by 7 bases, with 8 bases of the junction left unmatched. The sequenced sample was peripheral blood, obtained 28 days after the second AZD1222 dose. This sequence originates from an adult who received the AZD1222 COVID-19 vaccine. This rearrangement joins TRBV5-1 to TRBJ1-4, with 9 bases lining up with TRBD1. The CDR3 reads CASSGGQGGFEKLFF. DNA for the CDR3: TGCGCCAGCAGCGGGGGACAGGGCGGATTTGAAAAACTGTTTTTT.